This record concerns one T cell receptor (beta chain) sequence. The sample is drawn from a study of control samples from healthy donors and cancer patients. Measured with immunoSEQ multiplex PCR; TCRdb has only the in-frame clones, and not every one. The sample contains about 84,000 clones, about 79% of which appear only once. Germline assignment: CDR1 MNHEY and CDR2 SMNVEV (reference sequence). The ends were cut back, 3 bases at V and 1 base at J, with 6 bases in the middle. The CDR3 contains 13 residues. The V call is TRBV27, the J call TRBJ1-1; D uncertain. The specimen was PBMCs. This sequence originates from a man between 60 and 75 years old with head and neck cancer. CDR3 region: CASSFATNTEAFF. The CDR3 DNA reads TGTGCCAGCAGTTTCGCGACGAACACTGAAGCTTTCTTT.